These 30 T cell receptor beta chains share one sample of origin, sequenced in a study of T cell responses to AZD1222 COVID-19 vaccine. Produced via immunoSEQ multiplex PCR; TCRdb's table is partial and in-frame only. The sample records 140,000 to 150,000 clones, under 95% being singletons. This specimen consisted of peripheral blood, obtained on day 0 of AZD1222 vaccination. These receptors originate from an adult in good health.

V is TRBV9 and J is TRBJ2-7; no clear D. The ends were cut back, 4 bases at V and 5 bases at J, with 16 bases in the middle. The CDR3 has 14 amino acids. The germline V gene has CDR1 SGDLS and CDR2 YYNGEE. The CDR3 DNA reads as TGTGCCAGCAGCACCCAAGGGATTTGGAACGAGCAGTACTTC. It is translated as CASSTQGIWNEQYF.

The rearrangement links TRBV6-6 to TRBJ1-2; 8 nucleotides align to TRBD1. In germline, CDR1 is MNHNY, CDR2 SVGAGI (reference sequence). The CDR3 is 16 amino acids. V trimming: 5 bases; J trimming: 0 bases; junction bases outside the gene matches: 8. CDR3 coding DNA: TGTGCCAGCAGTCCCCCGGGACAGGTAGCTAACTATGGCTACACCTTC. Protein product: CASSPPGQVANYGYTF.

This clone was picked up one time. J is TRBJ1-3 and V is TRBV5-6, with D uncertain. Trimming took off 4 bases at V and 3 bases at J, with 8 bases between the two ends. The germline V gene has CDR1 SGHDT and CDR2 YYEEEE. The CDR3 covers 13 residues. In nucleotides, the CDR3 is TGTGCCAGCAGCGGGCATTTTGGAAACACCATATATTTT. The encoded protein is CASSGHFGNTIYF. Drawing the rest from reference TRBV5-6 and TRBJ1-3, the complete variable domain is DAGVTQSPTHLIKTRGQQVTLRCSPKSGHDTVSWYQQALGQGPQFIFQYYEEEERQRGNFPDRFSGHQFPNYSSELNVNALLLGDSALYLCASSGHFGNTIYFGEGSWLTVV.

V gene TRBV15 combines with J gene TRBJ2-3; TRBD2 matches at 11 bases. CDR3 length: 16 amino acids. Germline CDR1 and CDR2: LNHNV and YYDKDF (reference sequence). With 3 bases clipped from V and 4 bases from J, the junction kept 6 bases outside the gene matches. DNA of the CDR3: TGTGCCACCAGCAGCGTAGCGGGGGGGGGAGCAGATACGCAGTATTTT. It codes for CATSSVAGGGADTQYF. The full variable domain, in which reference TRBV15 and TRBJ2-3 provide the parts outside the CDR3, is DAMVIQNPRYQVTQFGKPVTLSCSQTLNHNVMYWYQQKSSQAPKLLFHYYDKDFNNEADTPDNFQSRRPNTSFCFLDIRSPGLGDTAMYLCATSSVAGGGADTQYFGPGTRLTVL.

The chain joins TRBV4-2 to TRBJ2-3; D is unclear. This CDR3 has 13 residues. From germline, CDR1 is LGHNA and CDR2 YNFKEQ. Between the trimmed V and J ends, which lost 4 bases and 3 bases, there was a span of 8 bases. The CDR3 here is CASSLGLTDTQYF. DNA for the CDR3: TGTGCCAGCAGCCTGGGTTTGACAGATACGCAGTATTTT.

The chain has TRBV2 and TRBJ2-3, with 7 bases lining up with TRBD2. This CDR3 has 15 residues. CDR1 is SNHLY, CDR2 FYNNEI, per germline. The V and J ends lost 2 bases and 1 base, in that order; junction bases with no gene match: 3. This chain's CDR3 is CASSERTSGTDTQYF. The DNA for the CDR3 is TGTGCCAGCAGTGAACGCACTAGCGGCACAGATACGCAGTATTTT.

The V call is TRBV4-2, the J call TRBJ2-1, with 8 bases lining up with TRBD2. The CDR3 totals 15 residues. Germline V gene sequence: CDR1 LGHNA, CDR2 YNFKEQ. J gave up 4 bases and V 0 bases, and 2 bases lay outside the gene matches. DNA of the CDR3: TGTGCCAGCAGCCAAGAGACTAGCGATTACAATGAGCAGTTCTTC. Its translation: CASSQETSDYNEQFF.

The chain links TRBV7-9 to TRBJ1-2; no definite D call. With 2 bases removed from V and 8 bases from J, the gap between germline ends came to 15 bases. The CDR3 extends over 14 amino acids. The germline V gene has CDR1 SEHNR and CDR2 FQNEAQ (reference sequence). The CDR3: CASSLSQWFEGYTF. DNA of the CDR3: TGTGCCAGCAGCTTATCCCAGTGGTTCGAAGGCTACACCTTC.

There are a few counts of this clone. J is TRBJ2-1 and V is TRBV7-2; TRBD2 aligns across 14 bases. With 1 base clipped from V and 8 bases from J, the junction kept 4 bases outside the gene matches. Germline V gene data show CDR1 as SGHTA and CDR2 as FQGNSA. The CDR3 runs 16 residues. CDR3 sequence: CASSLDGTSGSYEQFF. In nucleotides, the CDR3 is TGTGCCAGCAGCTTAGATGGGACTAGCGGGAGTTATGAGCAGTTCTTC. The entire variable domain, with the rest obtained from reference TRBV7-2 and TRBJ2-1, is as follows: GAGVSQSPSNKVTEKGKDVELRCDPISGHTALYWYRQSLGQGLEFLIYFQGNSAPDKSGLPSDRFSAERTGGSVSTLTIQRTQQEDSAVYLCASSLDGTSGSYEQFFGPGTRLTVL.

The rearrangement links TRBV13 to TRBJ2-7, with 8 nucleotides matching TRBD2. V gave up 4 bases and J gave up 4 bases; unmatched junction bases: 12. This CDR3 region has 16 residues. The V gene's germline CDR1 is PRHDT and CDR2 FYEKMQ (reference sequence). The CDR3 protein is CASSSRSSGGLYEQYF. CDR3 DNA sequence: TGTGCCAGCAGCTCCAGGTCCAGCGGGGGATTATACGAGCAGTACTTC.

The rearrangement links TRBV11-3 to TRBJ2-7; 8 bases map to TRBD2. The CDR3 contains 15 residues. The V gene end was trimmed by 5 bases and the J gene end by 6 bases; junction bases not matched to a gene: 12. Germline assignment: CDR1 SGHNT and CDR2 YENEEA. DNA for the CDR3: TGTGCCAGCAGCCCACGGACGGGAGGGGTTGGCGAGCAGTACTTC. It encodes CASSPRTGGVGEQYF.

The chain employs TRBV24-1 and TRBJ1-5; D is unclear. Trimming took 3 bases from V and 0 from J, leaving 11 bases between them. The CDR3 runs 16 residues. Germline V CDR1 and CDR2: KGHDR, SFDVKD. CDR3: CATSDRVRHSNQPQHF. CDR3 in DNA: TGTGCCACCAGTGATAGGGTCAGACATAGCAATCAGCCCCAGCATTTT.

The V gene is TRBV7-3, the J gene TRBJ1-2; no clear D gene. Trimming left V 5 bases short and J 2 bases short, with 15 bases between. Germline V CDR1 and CDR2: SGHTA, FQGTGA. This CDR3 comprises 15 residues. The DNA for the CDR3 is TGTGCCAGCAGCCCGGACCCGGGCGGGAACTATGGCTACACCTTC. Amino acids: CASSPDPGGNYGYTF. Full variable domain (outside the CDR3, taken from reference TRBV7-3 and TRBJ1-2): GAGVSQTPSNKVTEKGKYVELRCDPISGHTALYWYRQSLGQGPEFLIYFQGTGAADDSGLPNDRFFAVRPEGSVSTLKIQRTERGDSAVYLCASSPDPGGNYGYTFGSGTRLTVV.

The gene calls are TRBV12-3 or TRBV12-4 and TRBJ2-7; D tentatively reads TRBD1 or TRBD2 (5 bases each). The CDR3 spans 11 residues. V lost 1 base and J 7 bases, leaving 5 bases between the germline ends. The CDR3 DNA sequence: TGTGCCAGCAGTTTAGGGGGGGAGCAGTACTTC. Translation: CASSLGGEQYF.

The rearrangement joins TRBV13 to TRBJ2-7, with 12 bases aligning to TRBD2. CDR3 length: 15 amino acids. Germline values: CDR1 PRHDT, CDR2 FYEKMQ (reference sequence). V dropped 4 bases and J dropped 4; count of bases not matched to a gene: 5. CDR3 region: CASSSRLAGVYEQYF. The CDR3 nucleotides are TGTGCCAGCAGCTCGAGACTAGCGGGAGTGTACGAGCAGTACTTC.

V gene TRBV12-3 or TRBV12-4 combines with J gene TRBJ1-1, with TRBD1 as a possible D gene (5 bases). V dropped 3 bases and J dropped 10 bases, with 9 bases sitting between them. CDR3 size: 11 residues. This CDR3 reads CASSLSGRAFF. The CDR3 nucleotides read TGTGCCAGCAGTTTGTCGGGGCGAGCTTTCTTT.

The DNA of the CDR3 is TGTGCCAGTAGTATAGACGGTCCGAGCACAGATACGCAGTATTTT. This codes for CASSIDGPSTDTQYF. J is TRBJ2-3 and V is TRBV19; the D is unclear. The CDR3 loop spans 15 amino acids. V lost 0 bases to trimming and J lost 0 bases, with 7 bases between them. Germline CDR1 and CDR2: LNHDA and SQIVND (reference sequence). The whole variable domain, filled in from reference TRBV19 and TRBJ2-3, reads DGGITQSPKYLFRKEGQNVTLSCEQNLNHDAMYWYRQDPGQGLRLIYYSQIVNDFQKGDIAEGYSVSREKKESFPLTVTSAQKNPTAFYLCASSIDGPSTDTQYFGPGTRLTVL.

A single count supports this clone. The rearrangement links TRBV7-9 to TRBJ1-1, with a tentative D call TRBD1 (5 bases). CDR3 size: 15 residues. The V end lost 5 bases, the J end lost 3 bases, and 16 bases lay between the germline ends. In germline, CDR1 is SEHNR, CDR2 FQNEAQ (reference sequence). The CDR3 DNA follows: TGTGCCAGCAGCCCGGCCTGGGGCAGCTACACTGAAGCTTTCTTT. It translates to CASSPAWGSYTEAFF.

The rearrangement joins TRBV7-2 to TRBJ1-6, with D possibly being TRBD1 (6 bases). Germline values: CDR1 SGHTA, CDR2 FQGNSA. The CDR3 length is 15 residues. Trimming left V 6 bases short and J 10 bases short, with 19 bases between. Written as DNA, the CDR3 is TGTGCCAGCAGGTCGGGGGCGGGGACGTACTCACCCCTCCACTTT. Residues: CASRSGAGTYSPLHF.

The J gene is TRBJ1-4, the V gene TRBV7-8; TRBD1 matches 8 bases. Germline V gene sequence: CDR1 SGHVS, CDR2 FQNEAQ. Germline trimming cut 5 bases from V and 8 bases from J; bases unmatched to any gene: 13. CDR3 size: 16 residues. This CDR3 is CASSPFGARGQEKLFF. CDR3 nucleotides: TGTGCCAGCAGCCCCTTCGGGGCCAGGGGGCAAGAAAAACTGTTTTTT.

V gene TRBV11-2 combines with J gene TRBJ1-2; D may be TRBD1 (5 bases). V was pared by 3 bases and J by 8 bases, with 7 bases between. Germline-derived CDR1 and CDR2 are SGHAT and FQNNGV. The CDR3 extends over 11 amino acids. This chain's CDR3 is CASSFRGGYTF. In DNA, the CDR3 is TGTGCCAGCAGCTTTAGGGGAGGCTACACCTTC.

The chain recombines TRBV27 with TRBJ2-7; D is unresolved. In germline, CDR1 is MNHEY, CDR2 SMNVEV (reference sequence). V was cut by 7 bases and J by 4 bases, with 11 bases left in between. CDR3 size: 12 residues. The CDR3 region is CASTSDGYEQYF. CDR3 nucleotides: TGTGCCAGCACCTCGGACGGTTACGAGCAGTACTTC.

V is TRBV7-2 and J is TRBJ1-1; D may be TRBD1 (5 bases). Deletions cut 1 base from V and 12 bases from J, with 9 bases between. Germline values: CDR1 SGHTA, CDR2 FQGNSA. CDR3 length: 11 residues. CDR3 DNA sequence: TGTGCCAGCAGCTTAGGCCGGGGGACTTTCTTT. Translated, it gives CASSLGRGTFF.

The chain links TRBV29-1 to TRBJ2-1, with a weak D call TRBD2 (5 bases). Trimming cost V 7 bases and J 1 base, with 17 bases left between them. The CDR3 loop spans 15 amino acids. Germline V gene data show CDR1 as SQVTM and CDR2 as ANQGSEA. The CDR3 DNA is TGCAGCGCTGTACCCGCCGGGGAGTCCTACAATGAGCAGTTCTTC. Translating gives CSAVPAGESYNEQFF.

V and J are TRBV9 and TRBJ2-3, with unresolved D. The CDR3 covers 13 residues. The V gene lost 1 base and the J gene lost 4 bases, with 7 bases spanning the gap. CDR1 SGDLS and CDR2 YYNGEE come from the germline V gene. The CDR3 sequence: CASSVIGSDTQYF. The CDR3 nucleotides are TGTGCCAGCAGCGTAATAGGATCAGATACGCAGTATTTT.

This chain links TRBV29-1 with TRBJ1-2; D unresolved. Germline-derived CDR1 and CDR2 are SQVTM and ANQGSEA. Trimming cost V 4 bases and J 2 bases, with 5 bases left between them. The CDR3 spans 11 residues. In DNA form, the CDR3 reads TGCAGCGTTGGAACAAACTATGGCTACACCTTC. Protein: CSVGTNYGYTF.

The genes are TRBV5-4 and TRBJ1-2; D gene unclear. This CDR3 is built from 13 residues. V dropped 9 bases and J dropped 4 bases, with 16 bases sitting between them. The germline V gene has CDR1 SGHNT and CDR2 YYREEE (reference sequence). Written as DNA, the CDR3 is TGTGCCACCTCCTCGAGTTTAGGCTATGGCTACACCTTC. Its protein is CATSSSLGYGYTF.

This chain connects TRBV6-6 to TRBJ2-3; 7 nucleotides match TRBD2. Germline CDR1 and CDR2: MNHNY and SVGAGI (reference sequence). V trimming: 7 bases; J trimming: 0 bases; junction bases outside the gene matches: 4. This CDR3 region has 14 residues. CDR3 in amino acids: CASTYSGSTDTQYF. The CDR3 region has the DNA TGTGCCAGCACCTATAGCGGGAGCACAGATACGCAGTATTTT.

DNA of the CDR3: TGTGCCACCAGCGGAGGTCGTGCAGGGCTGGATAGCGGGGGTCGCTACAATGAGCAGTTCTTC. Protein sequence: CATSGGRAGLDSGGRYNEQFF. V is TRBV15 and J is TRBJ2-1, with TRBD2 matching 9 bases. CDR1 is LNHNV and CDR2 is YYDKDF in the germline V gene (reference sequence). This CDR3 region has 21 residues. J was trimmed by 3 bases and V by 5 bases; bases with no gene match: 23.

V usage is TRBV19 and J usage is TRBJ1-5; D not resolved. Germline assignment: CDR1 LNHDA and CDR2 SQIVND (reference sequence). The length of the CDR3 is 15 residues. Trimming took 2 bases from V and 0 from J, leaving 8 bases between them. The CDR3 loop is CASSIKGNSNQPQHF. The CDR3 DNA is TGTGCCAGTAGTATAAAAGGGAATAGCAATCAGCCCCAGCATTTT.